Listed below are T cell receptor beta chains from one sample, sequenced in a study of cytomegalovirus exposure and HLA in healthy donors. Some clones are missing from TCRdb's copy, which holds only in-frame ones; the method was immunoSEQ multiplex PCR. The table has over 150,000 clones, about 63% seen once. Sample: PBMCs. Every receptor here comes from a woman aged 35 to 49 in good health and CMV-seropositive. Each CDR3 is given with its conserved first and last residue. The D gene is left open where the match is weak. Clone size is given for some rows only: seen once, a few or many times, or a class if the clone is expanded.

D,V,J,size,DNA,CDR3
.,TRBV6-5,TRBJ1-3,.,TGTGCCAGCACCGTCGACAGGTACTCTGGAAACACCATATATTTT,CASTVDRYSGNTIYF
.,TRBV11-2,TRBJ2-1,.,TGTGCCAGCAGCTTAGCCCCATACTCGAGCTCCTACAATGAGCAGTTCTTC,CASSLAPYSSSYNEQFF
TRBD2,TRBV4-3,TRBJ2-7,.,TGCGCCAGCAGCCAAGATGGTCTAGCGGGCTACGAGCAGTACTTC,CASSQDGLAGYEQYF
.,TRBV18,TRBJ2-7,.,TGTGCCAGCTCACCCAGAGTTATTATGACTCAACTGAGGTACGAGCAGTACTTC,CASSPRVIMTQLRYEQYF
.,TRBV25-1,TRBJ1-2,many,TGTGCCAGCAGTGATCGGGAGTTCTATGGCTACACCTTC,CASSDREFYGYTF
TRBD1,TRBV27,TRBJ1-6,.,TGTGCCAGCAGTCCACAGACAGGGGATGCATCACCCCTCAACTTT,CASSPQTGDASPLNF
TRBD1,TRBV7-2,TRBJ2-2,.,TGTGCCAGCAGCCTCCACGGGGGACAGGGAGGGGGGGAGCTGTTTTTT,CASSLHGGQGGGELFF
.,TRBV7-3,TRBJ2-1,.,TGTGCCAGCAGCTTCAGGTACGACAATGAGCAGTTCTTC,CASSFRYDNEQFF
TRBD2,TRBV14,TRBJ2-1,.,TGTGCCAGCAGCCAATTCACGGGGAGTAGCGGGACGAATGAGCAGTTCTTC,CASSQFTGSSGTNEQFF
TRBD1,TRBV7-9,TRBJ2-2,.,TGTTCCAGCAGCTCCAGACAGGGTGCCACCGGGGAGCTGTTTTTT,CSSSSRQGATGELFF
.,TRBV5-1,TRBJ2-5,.,TGCGCCAGCAGCTTACCGGGCCAAGAGACCCAGTACTTC,CASSLPGQETQYF
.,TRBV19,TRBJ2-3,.,TGTGCCAGTAGTATGCAGGGTGGGACAGATACGCAGTATTTT,CASSMQGGTDTQYF
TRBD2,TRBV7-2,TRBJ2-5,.,TGTGCCAGCAGCCCCGGGACTAGCGGGGGTCAAGAGACCCAGTACTTC,CASSPGTSGGQETQYF
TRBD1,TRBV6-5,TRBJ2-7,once,TGTGCCAGCAGCCGCGACAGGGGCGAGCAGTACTTC,CASSRDRGEQYF
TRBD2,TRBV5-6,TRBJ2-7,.,TGTGCCAGCAGCTTGTTTGGGCTAGCGGGATACGAGCAGTACTTC,CASSLFGLAGYEQYF
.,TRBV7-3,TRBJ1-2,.,TGTGCCAGCAGCTCGAGGGTCAACTATGGCTACACCTTC,CASSSRVNYGYTF
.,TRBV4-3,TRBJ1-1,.,TGCGCCAGCAGCCAAGTTCCCCCAGGGGTCGGTGGGGACACTGAAGCTTTCTTT,CASSQVPPGVGGDTEAFF